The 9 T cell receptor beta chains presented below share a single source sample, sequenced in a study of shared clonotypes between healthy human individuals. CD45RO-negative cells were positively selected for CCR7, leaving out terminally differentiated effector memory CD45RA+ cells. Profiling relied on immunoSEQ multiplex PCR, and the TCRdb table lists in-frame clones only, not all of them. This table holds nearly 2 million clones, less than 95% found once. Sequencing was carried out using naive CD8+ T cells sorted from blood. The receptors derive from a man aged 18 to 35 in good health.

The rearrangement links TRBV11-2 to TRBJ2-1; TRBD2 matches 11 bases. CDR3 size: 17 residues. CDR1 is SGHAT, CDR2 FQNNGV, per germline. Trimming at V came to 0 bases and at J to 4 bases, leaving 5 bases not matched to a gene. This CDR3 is CASSLDITSGGYNEQFF. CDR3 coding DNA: TGTGCCAGCAGCTTAGATATAACTAGCGGGGGTTACAATGAGCAGTTCTTC.

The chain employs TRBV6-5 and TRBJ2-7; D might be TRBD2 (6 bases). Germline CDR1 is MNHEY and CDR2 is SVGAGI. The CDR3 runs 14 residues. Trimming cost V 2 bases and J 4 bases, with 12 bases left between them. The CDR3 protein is CASSYGRDGYEQYF. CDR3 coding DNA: TGTGCCAGCAGTTACGGGCGGGACGGATACGAGCAGTACTTC.

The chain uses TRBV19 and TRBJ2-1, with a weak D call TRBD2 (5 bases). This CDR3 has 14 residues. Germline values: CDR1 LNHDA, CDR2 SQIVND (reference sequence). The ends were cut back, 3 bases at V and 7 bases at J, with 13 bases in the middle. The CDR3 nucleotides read TGTGCCAGTAGTATGAGACATACGGGAAATGAGCAGTTCTTC. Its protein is CASSMRHTGNEQFF.

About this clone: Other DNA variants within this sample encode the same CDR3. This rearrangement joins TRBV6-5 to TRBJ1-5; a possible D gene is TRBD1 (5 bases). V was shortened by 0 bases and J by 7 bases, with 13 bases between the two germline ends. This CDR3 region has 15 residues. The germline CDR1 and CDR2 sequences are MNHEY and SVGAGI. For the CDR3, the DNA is TGTGCCAGCAGTTACTCGGGGGAATCGAACCAGCCCCAGCATTTT. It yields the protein CASSYSGESNQPQHF.

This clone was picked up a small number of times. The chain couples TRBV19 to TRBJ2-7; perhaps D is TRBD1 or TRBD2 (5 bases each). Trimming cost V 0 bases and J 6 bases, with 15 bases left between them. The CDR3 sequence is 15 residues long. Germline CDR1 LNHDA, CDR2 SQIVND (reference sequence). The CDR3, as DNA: TGTGCCAGTAGTATAGATGCCGGGGCAACCTCCGAGCAGTACTTC. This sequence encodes CASSIDAGATSEQYF.

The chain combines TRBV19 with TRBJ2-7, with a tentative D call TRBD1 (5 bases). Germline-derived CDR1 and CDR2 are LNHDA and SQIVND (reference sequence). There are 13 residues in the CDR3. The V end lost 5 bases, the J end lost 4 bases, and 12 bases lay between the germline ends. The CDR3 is CASSVRVGYEQYF. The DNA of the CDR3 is TGTGCCAGTAGTGTCAGGGTTGGTTACGAGCAGTACTTC.

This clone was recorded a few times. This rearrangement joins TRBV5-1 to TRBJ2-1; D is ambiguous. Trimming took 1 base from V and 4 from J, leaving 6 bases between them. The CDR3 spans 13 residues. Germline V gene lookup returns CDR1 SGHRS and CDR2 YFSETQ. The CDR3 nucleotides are TGCGCCAGCAGCTTGAACGGTTACAATGAGCAGTTCTTC. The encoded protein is CASSLNGYNEQFF.

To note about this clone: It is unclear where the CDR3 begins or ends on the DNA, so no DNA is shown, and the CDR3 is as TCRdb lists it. CDR3 sequence: CASSSSGPLNTEAFF. The chain couples TRBV27 to TRBJ1-1. CDR1 and CDR2 (germline): MNHEY, SMNVEV (reference sequence). The CDR3 adds up to 15 amino acids, both ends counted.

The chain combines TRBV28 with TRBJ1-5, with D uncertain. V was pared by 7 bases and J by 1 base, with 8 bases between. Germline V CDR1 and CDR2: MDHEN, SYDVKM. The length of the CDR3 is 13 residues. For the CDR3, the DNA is TGTGCCAGCAACCTCCTAAGCAATCAGCCCCAGCATTTT. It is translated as CASNLLSNQPQHF.